This TCR beta chain was sequenced in a study of beta chain features in type 1 diabetes. Reverse transcription of all isolated RNA meant that expressed TCRB transcripts were sequenced. Sequencing of naive, central memory and regulatory T cell samples gave an average of roughly 3.5 million reads. Here immunoSEQ multiplex PCR was the method, and the copy in TCRdb shows in-frame clones only, minus some. Of 220,000 or so clones in the sample, around 68% were seen once. The V gene lost 4 bases and the J gene lost 2 bases, with 4 bases spanning the gap. This CDR3 contains 12 residues. Per germline, CDR1 SGHDN and CDR2 FVKESK.

The clonotype originates from a man in his thirties or forties in good health. The chain carries TRBV14 and TRBJ2-3; no definite D call. Source material: naive CD4+ T cells from blood. CDR3 coding DNA: TGTGCCAGCAGCCTCTACACAGATACGCAGTATTTT. Translation gives CASSLYTDTQYF.